The 16 T cell receptor beta chains presented below share a single source sample, sequenced in a study of OX40 agonist ivuxolimab in advanced cancers. Assay used: immunoSEQ multiplex PCR; TCRdb lists only in-frame clones, some missing. The sample contains 80,000 to 100,000 clones, roughly 87% of which appear only once. This sample comprised CD4+ or CD8+ T cells sorted from blood, obtained in a trial of the OX40 agonist ivuxolimab. Every receptor here comes from an adult with an advanced solid tumor such as melanoma, head and neck, liver or kidney cancer.

This rearrangement joins TRBV7-8 to TRBJ2-1; a possible D gene is TRBD2 (5 bases). There are 16 residues in the CDR3. Germline CDR1 reads SGHVS; CDR2 reads FQNEAQ. Trimming cost V 5 bases and J 5 bases, with 19 bases left between them. The CDR3 loop is CASSPSVGVVHNEQFF. The CDR3 nucleotides are TGTGCCAGCAGCCCCTCCGTCGGGGTTGTACACAATGAGCAGTTCTTC.

The chain combines TRBV7-3 with TRBJ1-1; 7 bases match TRBD1. The CDR3 has 15 residues. V was clipped by 5 bases and J by 5 bases; unmatched bases: 11. Germline lookup yields CDR1 SGHTA and CDR2 FQGTGA. The CDR3 DNA is TGTGCCAGCAGCCCAGAGGGAGGGGGCGCGACTGAAGCTTTCTTT. This encodes CASSPEGGGATEAFF.

The gene calls are TRBV9 and TRBJ1-3; D remains unclear. The V end lost 3 bases, the J end lost 2 bases, and 12 bases lay between the germline ends. The CDR3 loop spans 15 amino acids. The V gene's germline CDR1 is SGDLS and CDR2 YYNGEE. CDR3 nucleotides: TGTGCCAGCAGCGAGGGTCAGGCGACTGGAAACACCATATATTTT. Translating gives CASSEGQATGNTIYF.

The rearrangement uses TRBV6-5 and TRBJ2-5; TRBD2 matches at 10 bases. The CDR3 is 14 amino acids. The junction had 4 bases not matched to a gene; V was cut back by 4 bases and J by 5 bases. CDR1 and CDR2 (germline): MNHEY, SVGAGI. The CDR3 sequence is CASSSSGRVETQYF. The CDR3, as DNA: TGTGCCAGCAGTTCAAGCGGGAGGGTGGAGACCCAGTACTTC.

The rearrangement joins TRBV19 to TRBJ1-2; D is uncertain. V lost 3 bases and J lost 2, with 7 bases in between. The CDR3 is 13 residues long. Germline CDR1 LNHDA, CDR2 SQIVND (reference sequence). The CDR3 loop is CASSMIANYGYTF. DNA for the CDR3: TGTGCCAGTAGTATGATAGCAAACTATGGCTACACCTTC.

This chain links TRBV7-9 with TRBJ2-7; 7 bases fit TRBD1. The CDR3 contains 14 residues. V was pared by 5 bases and J by 1 base, with 5 bases of the junction left unmatched. Germline V gene sequence: CDR1 SEHNR, CDR2 FQNEAQ (reference sequence). In DNA form, the CDR3 reads TGTGCCAGCAGCCGACAGGGACCTTCCTACGAGCAGTACTTC. It translates to CASSRQGPSYEQYF.

V usage is TRBV5-1 and J usage is TRBJ2-1; the match to TRBD2 covers 7 bases. Germline V gene data show CDR1 as SGHRS and CDR2 as YFSETQ. CDR3 length equals 15 residues. V lost 0 bases, J lost 4 bases, and 4 bases stayed unmatched. CDR3 amino acids: CASSLVLADYNEQFF. CDR3 sequence (DNA): TGCGCCAGCAGCTTGGTTCTAGCGGATTACAATGAGCAGTTCTTC. The full variable domain, its missing parts supplied by reference TRBV5-1 and TRBJ2-1, is KAGVTQTPRYLIKTRGQQVTLSCSPISGHRSVSWYQQTPGQGLQFLFEYFSETQRNKGNFPGRFSGRQFSNSRSEMNVSTLELGDSALYLCASSLVLADYNEQFFGPGTRLTVL.

Concerning this clone itself: One end of the junction fails to match germline, which may point to a read error. The same CDR3 is also encoded by other DNA sequences in this sample. The chain carries TRBV7-2 and TRBJ2-7; 9 nucleotides agree with TRBD1. The CDR3 runs 14 residues. Germline V lookup: CDR1 SGHTA, CDR2 FQGNSA. CDR3: CASSLRDRVGEQYF. The CDR3 DNA reads TGTGCCAGCAGTCTTCGGGACAGGGTAGGGGAGCAATACTTC.

The chain is built from TRBV9 and TRBJ1-1; a weak D match, TRBD1 (5 bases). This CDR3 spans 16 amino acids. The germline V gene has CDR1 SGDLS and CDR2 YYNGEE. The V and J ends lost 3 bases and 3 bases respectively, with 18 bases between them. The DNA of the CDR3 is TGTGCCAGCAGCGGGGGCGGAAGGGCGACGGACACTGAAGCTTTCTTT. Translating it yields CASSGGGRATDTEAFF.

This chain joins TRBV4-1 and TRBJ2-1; 9 positions agree with TRBD2. V lost 1 base and J lost 6; bases outside the gene matches: 7. Germline V gene lookup returns CDR1 MGHRA and CDR2 YSYEKL. The CDR3 is made up of 16 amino acids. CDR3 loop: CASSQVSGSRFNEQFF. The CDR3, as DNA: TGCGCCAGCAGCCAAGTTAGCGGGAGCCGGTTCAATGAGCAGTTCTTC.

V and J are TRBV7-9 and TRBJ1-5; D might be TRBD1 (6 bases). V dropped 6 bases and J dropped 7 bases, with 10 bases sitting between them. The CDR3 has 12 residues. The germline gives CDR1 SEHNR, CDR2 FQNEAQ (reference sequence). The CDR3 protein is CASSYREQPQHF. CDR3 nucleotides: TGTGCCAGCAGTTACAGGGAACAGCCCCAGCATTTT.

CDR3 DNA: TGTGCCAGCTCATCATCAGGGGGAGCGGGGAACGAGCAGTACTTC. This codes for CASSSSGGAGNEQYF. The chain recombines TRBV18 with TRBJ2-7; D possibly matches TRBD1 or TRBD2 (7 bases each). The CDR3 runs to 15 residues. V gave up 5 bases and J gave up 5 bases, with 19 bases separating them. The germline V gene encodes CDR1 KGHSH and CDR2 LQKENI. Full variable domain (missing parts from reference TRBV18 and TRBJ2-7): NAGVMQNPRHLVRRRGQEARLRCSPMKGHSHVYWYRQLPEEGLKFMVYLQKENIIDESGMPKERFSAEFPKEGPSILRIQQVVRGDSAAYFCASSSSGGAGNEQYFGPGTRLTVT.

The rearrangement joins TRBV23-1 to TRBJ2-7, with D uncertain. TRBV23-1 is classed as an ORF, of uncertain function. The CDR3 loop spans 14 amino acids. V lost 10 bases to trimming and J lost 4 bases, with 20 bases between them. The CDR3 DNA reads as TGCGCCATCTACCCCAAACGGATTCCTTACGAGCAGTACTTC. Protein product: CAIYPKRIPYEQYF.

V and J are TRBV5-4 and TRBJ2-7; 9 bases are a match to TRBD2. Germline CDR1 and CDR2: SGHNT and YYREEE (reference sequence). Trimming removed 4 bases from V and 0 bases from J; junction bases left unmatched: 5. The CDR3 runs to 15 residues. CDR3 DNA sequence: TGTGCCAGCAGCGCCAGGACTAGCGTCTCCTACGAGCAGTACTTC. It encodes CASSARTSVSYEQYF.

This sequence joins TRBV11-2 and TRBJ2-4; unclear D gene. Trimming took 5 bases from V and 6 from J, leaving 14 bases between them. Per the germline V gene, CDR1 is SGHAT and CDR2 is FQNNGV. The CDR3 length is 14 residues. The CDR3 nucleotides are TGTGCCAGCAGCCGACTTGAGCCGAGAAACATTCAGTACTTC. Translated: CASSRLEPRNIQYF.

This clone was found once. This chain connects TRBV30 to TRBJ2-6; perhaps TRBD1 as D (5 bases). The CDR3 contains 13 residues. Germline CDR1 is GTSNPN and CDR2 is SVGIG (reference sequence). V was trimmed by 4 bases and J by 11 bases, leaving 15 bases between them. CDR3 loop: CAWTRVTWDVLTF. CDR3 DNA sequence: TGTGCCTGGACCAGGGTAACTTGGGACGTCCTGACTTTC.